The following is a T cell receptor (beta chain) sequence with its context. Naive CD8 cells lacked CD45RO, underwent positive selection for CCR7 and left out terminally differentiated effector memory CD45RA+ cells. The ends were cut back, 2 bases at V and 0 bases at J, with 4 bases in the middle. From germline, CDR1 is MDHEN and CDR2 SYDVKM. The CDR3 contains 13 residues. These data belong to a study of shared clonotypes between healthy human individuals. Sequencing used immunoSEQ multiplex PCR; TCRdb keeps in-frame clones, though not all of them. The table has 630,000 or so clones, roughly 98% seen once.

Sequencing used naive CD8+ T cells sorted from blood. The TCR was taken from a man in his thirties or forties in good health. The rearrangement uses TRBV28 and TRBJ2-5; unclear D gene. CDR3 coding DNA: TGTGCCAGCAGTTTACAGAACCAAGAGACCCAGTACTTC. As protein: CASSLQNQETQYF.